The next 22 T cell receptor beta chains were all read from a single sample in a study of early T cells in non-severe SARS-CoV-2 infection. TCRdb independently ran MiXCR on the 5' RACE reads; one entry per CDR3 protein. The sample consists of roughly 45,000 distinct CDR3 sequences, around 6.5% of them appearing once. The sequencing used whole blood, collected at baseline. The receptors shown here come from an adult who was a healthcare worker with PCR-confirmed SARS-CoV-2 infection or an uninfected control (not recorded which).

This clonotype was detected ten times or more. The chain links TRBV19 to TRBJ1-5; D remains unclear. This CDR3 contains 13 residues. Germline V gene data show CDR1 as LNHDA and CDR2 as SQIVND (reference sequence). V was cut by 4 bases and J by 5 bases, with 9 bases left in between. The CDR3 sequence is CASSKMVDQPQHF. CDR3 DNA: TGTGCCAGTAGTAAGATGGTGGATCAGCCCCAGCATTTT. The full variable domain, completed using reference TRBV19 and TRBJ1-5, is DGGITQSPKYLFRKEGQNVTLSCEQNLNHDAMYWYRQDPGQGLRLIYYSQIVNDFQKGDIAEGYSVSREKKESFPLTVTSAQKNPTAFYLCASSKMVDQPQHFGDGTRLSIL.

This chain connects TRBV6-2 or TRBV6-3 to TRBJ2-2; D unclear. The CDR3 contains 14 residues. CDR1 is MNHEY and CDR2 is SVGEGT in the germline V gene. Trimming removed 2 bases at V and 4 bases at J, with 8 bases between. The DNA of the CDR3 is TGTGCCAGCAGTTACAGGGTTAGCACCGGGGAGCTGTTTTTT. It encodes CASSYRVSTGELFF.

This clonotype was observed many times. The rearrangement joins TRBV28 to TRBJ2-2, with 7 bases fitting TRBD2. From germline, CDR1 is MDHEN and CDR2 SYDVKM. The CDR3 has 14 residues. V trimming: 6 bases; J trimming: 7 bases; junction bases outside the gene matches: 8. The CDR3 region is CASRAGRAFGELFF. The CDR3 nucleotides read TGTGCCAGCAGGGCGGGGAGGGCCTTCGGGGAGCTGTTTTTT.

In its sample, this clonotype was seen many times. The chain combines TRBV7-6 with TRBJ2-7, with 9 bases identical to TRBD2. J gave up 4 bases and V 1 base, and 8 bases lay outside the gene matches. Germline V CDR1 and CDR2: SGHVS, FNYEAQ. CDR3 length equals 16 residues. CDR3 region: CASSLEAASGNYEQYF. The CDR3 DNA follows: TGTGCCAGCAGCTTAGAAGCGGCTAGCGGGAATTACGAGCAGTACTTC.

This clonotype was counted only a few times. The J gene is TRBJ2-7, the V gene TRBV6-6; 7 bases match TRBD2. J lost 2 bases, V lost 0 bases, and 7 bases had no gene match. This CDR3 is built from 16 residues. Germline V lookup: CDR1 MNHNY, CDR2 SVGAGI (reference sequence). CDR3 protein: CASSYSAGVLTYEQYF. DNA for the CDR3: TGTGCCAGCAGTTACTCGGCGGGAGTACTTACCTACGAGCAGTACTTC.

A few counts support this clonotype. Here the CDR3 DNA reads TGTGCCAGCAGTTTTCTAGCGGGATCGGGCAATGAGCAGTTCTTC. The encoded protein is CASSFLAGSGNEQFF. This rearrangement joins TRBV28 to TRBJ2-1; 9 positions agree with TRBD2. CDR3 length: 15 amino acids. Germline V lookup: CDR1 MDHEN, CDR2 SYDVKM. J was trimmed by 6 bases and V by 3 bases; bases with no gene match: 6.

The V gene is TRBV28, the J gene TRBJ1-5, with 7 bases lining up with TRBD1. This CDR3 spans 13 amino acids. With 6 bases clipped from V and 6 bases from J, the junction kept 5 bases outside the gene matches. CDR1 is MDHEN and CDR2 is SYDVKM in the germline V gene. This CDR3 reads CASRLRGSQPQHF. CDR3 DNA: TGTGCCAGCAGACTCAGGGGGAGTCAGCCCCAGCATTTT. The variable domain in full, completed from reference TRBV28 and TRBJ1-5, reads DVKVTQSSRYLVKRTGEKVFLECVQDMDHENMFWYRQDPGLGLRLIYFSYDVKMKEKGDIPEGYSVSREKKERFSLILESASTNQTSMYLCASRLRGSQPQHFGDGTRLSIL.

The genes are TRBV28 and TRBJ2-7; 8 bases agree with TRBD1. Looked up from germline, CDR1 is MDHEN and CDR2 is SYDVKM. With V trimmed by 6 bases and J by 0 bases, 7 bases remained unmatched. The CDR3 covers 15 residues. The CDR3 region has the DNA TGTGCCAGCAGGACAGGGGAGCGCCTCTCCTACGAGCAGTACTTC. As protein: CASRTGERLSYEQYF.

The chain links TRBV9 to TRBJ2-5, with 7 bases lining up with TRBD1. The CDR3 totals 14 residues. Germline V lookup: CDR1 SGDLS, CDR2 YYNGEE. V shed 2 bases, J shed 0 bases, and the junction held 1 base outside the gene matches. CDR3 DNA sequence: TGTGCCAGCAGCGTGGGGACAGACCAAGAGACCCAGTACTTC. This translates into CASSVGTDQETQYF.

The chain carries TRBV20-1 and TRBJ1-3; D might be TRBD1 (6 bases). Germline loops: CDR1 DFQATT, CDR2 SNEGSKA (reference sequence). The CDR3 sequence is 14 residues long. CDR3 protein: CRALTGPAGNTIYF. DNA for the CDR3: TGCAGGGCCCTTACAGGGCCCGCTGGAAACACCATATATTTT.

This clonotype showed up many times. This chain joins TRBV20-1 and TRBJ2-1; D not certain. V gave up 5 bases and J gave up 8 bases, with 25 bases separating them. The CDR3 extends over 16 amino acids. CDR1 and CDR2 (germline): DFQATT, SNEGSKA (reference sequence). The DNA of the CDR3 is TGCAGTGCTCCCTATTGGGGAACTGGGAATCCCGATGAGCAGTTCTTC. The encoded protein is CSAPYWGTGNPDEQFF.

This clonotype was found a few times. The chain employs TRBV7-3 and TRBJ2-1; D call uncertain. Germline V lookup: CDR1 SGHTA, CDR2 FQGTGA. This CDR3 contains 15 residues. V lost 6 bases, J lost 1 base, and 13 bases lay in between. CDR3: CASSPYGPSYNEQFF. The CDR3 DNA follows: TGTGCCAGCAGTCCCTATGGACCTTCCTACAATGAGCAGTTCTTC.

This clonotype was found a few times. This chain connects TRBV11-2 to TRBJ2-2; D not certain. The CDR3 loop spans 12 amino acids. In germline, CDR1 is SGHAT, CDR2 FQNNGV. V lost 2 bases to trimming and J lost 7 bases, with 5 bases between them. CDR3 amino acids: CASSLKVGELFF. The CDR3 nucleotides are TGTGCCAGCAGCTTAAAGGTCGGGGAGCTGTTTTTT.

This clonotype was seen many times. The chain is built from TRBV19 and TRBJ2-7; possible D gene TRBD1, 6 bases. V was clipped by 5 bases and J by 2 bases, with 10 bases between them. The length of the CDR3 is 13 residues. CDR1 and CDR2 (germline): LNHDA, SQIVND (reference sequence). The CDR3 reads CASSEAGAYEQYF. CDR3 coding DNA: TGTGCCAGTAGTGAAGCAGGGGCCTACGAGCAGTACTTC.

This rearrangement joins TRBV20-1 to TRBJ2-3; D perhaps matches TRBD2 (6 bases). Germline loops: CDR1 DFQATT, CDR2 SNEGSKA (reference sequence). This CDR3 has 15 residues. Trimming took 1 base from V and 0 from J, leaving 11 bases between them. The CDR3 region is CSARVGGASTDTQYF. CDR3 DNA: TGCAGTGCTAGAGTGGGCGGGGCTAGCACAGATACGCAGTATTTT.

A few counts support this clonotype. This chain joins TRBV5-1 and TRBJ1-1, with D unclear. The CDR3 totals 15 residues. Germline V lookup: CDR1 SGHRS, CDR2 YFSETQ. V was trimmed by 1 base and J by 1 base, leaving 11 bases between them. DNA for the CDR3: TGCGCCAGCAGCTTGTCCCCGACGGCGAACACTGAAGCTTTCTTT. Translated, it gives CASSLSPTANTEAFF.

This clonotype has more than one count but fewer than ten. The V gene is TRBV5-1, the J gene TRBJ1-6; D is ambiguous. Germline values: CDR1 SGHRS, CDR2 YFSETQ. V lost 4 bases and J lost 7, with 12 bases in between. The CDR3 is 14 residues long. DNA for the CDR3: TGCGCCAGCAGCCCGGGAATTACCAATTCACCCCTCCACTTT. Translation gives CASSPGITNSPLHF.

Here the CDR3 reads CASSLYNTEAFF. CDR3 nucleotides: TGTGCCAGCAGTTTATACAACACTGAAGCTTTCTTT. This chain joins TRBV28 and TRBJ1-1; D is ambiguous. The CDR3 covers 12 residues. The germline V gene has CDR1 MDHEN and CDR2 SYDVKM. Between the trimmed V and J ends, which lost 1 base and 2 bases, there was a span of 2 bases.

This clonotype was recorded a few times. This chain's CDR3 is CASSDSIRAYNEQFF. CDR3 nucleotides: TGTGCCAGCAGTGACTCGATTAGAGCCTACAATGAGCAGTTCTTC. V is TRBV6-4 and J is TRBJ2-1; D not resolved. The ends were cut back, 0 bases at V and 2 bases at J, with 8 bases in the middle. Germline V gene sequence: CDR1 MRHNA, CDR2 SNTAGT. The CDR3 spans 15 residues.

This clonotype has just a few counts. The V call is TRBV20-1, the J call TRBJ1-6; D unresolved. Germline CDR1 reads DFQATT; CDR2 reads SNEGSKA (reference sequence). CDR3 size: 13 residues. Deletions cut 0 bases from V and 8 bases from J, with 8 bases between. The CDR3 coding sequence is TGCAGTGCTAGAGATAGCCTCTATTCACCCCTCCACTTT. Protein sequence: CSARDSLYSPLHF.

This clonotype was seen many times. V is TRBV11-2 and J is TRBJ2-1, with D uncertain. Deletions cut 5 bases from V and 2 bases from J, with 4 bases between. The CDR3 contains 12 residues. Germline-derived CDR1 and CDR2 are SGHAT and FQNNGV. CDR3 DNA sequence: TGTGCCAGCAGCGTGGCCTACAATGAGCAGTTCTTC. It yields the protein CASSVAYNEQFF.

This clonotype has at least ten counts. The chain couples TRBV10-3 to TRBJ1-3, with D possibly being TRBD1 (5 bases). The germline V and J ends were trimmed by 6 bases and 5 bases, with 11 bases remaining between them. The CDR3 totals 13 residues. Germline V CDR1 and CDR2: ENHRY, SYGVKD. In nucleotides, the CDR3 is TGTGCCATCAGGGATAGGGGAAGAAACACCATATATTTT. Translating gives CAIRDRGRNTIYF.